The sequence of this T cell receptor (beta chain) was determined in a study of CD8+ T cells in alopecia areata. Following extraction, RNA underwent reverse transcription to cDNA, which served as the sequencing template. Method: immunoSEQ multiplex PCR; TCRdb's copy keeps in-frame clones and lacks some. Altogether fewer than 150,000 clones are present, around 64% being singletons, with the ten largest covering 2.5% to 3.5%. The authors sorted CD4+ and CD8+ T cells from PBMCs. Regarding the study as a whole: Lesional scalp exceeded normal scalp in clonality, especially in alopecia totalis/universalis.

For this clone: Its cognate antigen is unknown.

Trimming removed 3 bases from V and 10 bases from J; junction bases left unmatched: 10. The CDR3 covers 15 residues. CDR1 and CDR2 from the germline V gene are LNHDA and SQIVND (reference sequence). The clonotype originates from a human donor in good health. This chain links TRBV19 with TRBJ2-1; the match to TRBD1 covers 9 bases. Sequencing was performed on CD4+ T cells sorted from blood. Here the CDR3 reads CASSMTGTGTLEQFF. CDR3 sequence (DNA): TGTGCCAGTAGTATGACCGGGACAGGGACTCTCGAGCAGTTCTTC. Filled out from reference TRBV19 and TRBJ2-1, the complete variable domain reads DGGITQSPKYLFRKEGQNVTLSCEQNLNHDAMYWYRQDPGQGLRLIYYSQIVNDFQKGDIAEGYSVSREKKESFPLTVTSAQKNPTAFYLCASSMTGTGTLEQFFGPGTRLTVL.